This is a list of T cell receptor beta chains from one sample in a study of tumor-infiltrating lymphocytes in oesophageal squamous cell carcinoma. TCRdb analysed the PCR reads with MiXCR anew, one entry per CDR3 protein. This table holds approximately 20,000 distinct CDR3 sequences, around 41% found once. Specimen: esophageal tumor tissue. The receptors were sampled from a male donor with esophageal squamous cell carcinoma. CDR3s include the opening cysteine and the closing phenylalanine or tryptophan. Each record gives: CDR3 protein, CDR3 DNA, V gene, D gene, clone size, J gene. D genes are given only for firm matches. Not all rows give a size; the values are once, few, many and, for expanded clones, a class.

CASSYARGAGRNEQFF TGTGCCAGCAGCTACGCCCGGGGGGCGGGTAGGAATGAGCAGTTCTTC TRBV7-3 NA few TRBJ2-1
CASIRTLQETQYF TGTGCCAGCATCAGGACCCTGCAAGAGACCCAGTACTTC TRBV11-1 NA NA TRBJ2-5
CASSLGPTLGEQETQYF TGTGCCAGCAGCTTGGGCCCAACACTAGGGGAGCAAGAGACCCAGTACTTC TRBV5-5 NA many TRBJ2-5
CASSLGGSVYNEQFF TGTGCCAGCAGCTTAGGGGGTTCCGTCTACAATGAGCAGTTCTTC TRBV7-3 NA once TRBJ2-1
CASSYTRRAYEQYF TGTGCCAGCAGTTACACCCGACGGGCATACGAGCAGTACTTC TRBV6-6 NA many TRBJ2-7
CASSLVWGNTEAFF TGTGCCAGCAGCTTAGTCTGGGGGAACACTGAAGCTTTCTTT TRBV7-2 NA medium-sized TRBJ1-1
CASSRGGMDSPLHF TGTGCCAGTAGTAGGGGGGGCATGGATTCACCCCTCCACTTT TRBV19 NA NA TRBJ1-6
CASSRGEGDQPQHF TGTGCCAGCAGCCGTGGGGAGGGGGATCAGCCCCAGCATTTT TRBV27 NA many TRBJ1-5
CASSPSLAGGSYEQFF TGTGCCAGCTCTCCTAGCCTAGCGGGGGGTTCCTACGAGCAGTTCTTC TRBV18 TRBD2 NA TRBJ2-1
CASIDRVVRETQYF TGTGCCAGCATCGACAGGGTCGTAAGAGAGACCCAGTACTTC TRBV2 TRBD1 many TRBJ2-5
CASSLGQAGSPLHF TGTGCTAGCAGCTTAGGACAGGCCGGGTCACCCCTCCACTTT TRBV7-6 TRBD1 NA TRBJ1-6
CASTEEETQYF TGTGCCAGCACTGAGGAAGAGACCCAGTACTTC TRBV2 NA NA TRBJ2-5
CASSEAGIGLSSYNEQFF TGTGCCAGCAGTGAAGCAGGTATAGGGCTAAGCTCCTACAATGAGCAGTTCTTC TRBV6-1 NA NA TRBJ2-1
CASSLESSETQYF TGTGCCAGCAGCTTAGAGTCTTCAGAGACCCAGTACTTC TRBV7-3 NA NA TRBJ2-5
CASSSRLPGTGTTGWNEQFF TGTGCCAGCAGCTCACGACTCCCCGGGACAGGGACGACAGGGTGGAATGAGCAGTTCTTC TRBV7-2 TRBD1 NA TRBJ2-1
CASSPRSGAVETQYF TGTGCCAGCAGCCCTCGCTCCGGGGCGGTGGAGACCCAGTACTTC TRBV4-2 NA NA TRBJ2-5